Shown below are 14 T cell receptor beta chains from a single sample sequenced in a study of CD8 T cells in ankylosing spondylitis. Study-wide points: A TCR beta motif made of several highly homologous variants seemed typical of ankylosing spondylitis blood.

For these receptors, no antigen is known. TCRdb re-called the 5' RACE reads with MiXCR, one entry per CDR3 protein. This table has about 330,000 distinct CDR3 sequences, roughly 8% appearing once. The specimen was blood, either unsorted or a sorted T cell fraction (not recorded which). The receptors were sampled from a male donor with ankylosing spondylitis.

Here the CDR3 DNA reads TGTGCCAGCAGCTCAGAAAGGGGGATTGAGACCCAGTACTTC. Translated, it gives CASSSERGIETQYF. The chain employs TRBV7-9 and TRBJ2-5, with D possibly being TRBD1 (6 bases). The CDR3 length is 14 residues. V was clipped by 4 bases and J by 5 bases, with 14 bases between them. Germline lookup yields CDR1 SEHNR and CDR2 FQNEAQ (reference sequence). The variable domain in full, completed from reference TRBV7-9 and TRBJ2-5, reads DTGVSQNPRHKITKRGQNVTFRCDPISEHNRLYWYRQTLGQGPEFLTYFQNEAQLEKSRLLSDRFSAERPKGSFSTLEIQRTEQGDSAMYLCASSSERGIETQYFGPGTRLLVL.

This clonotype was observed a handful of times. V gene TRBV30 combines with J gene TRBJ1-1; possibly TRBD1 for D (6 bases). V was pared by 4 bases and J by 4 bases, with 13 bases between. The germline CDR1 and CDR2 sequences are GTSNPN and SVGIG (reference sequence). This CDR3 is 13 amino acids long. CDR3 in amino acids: CAWTRGQGTEAFF. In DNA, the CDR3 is TGTGCCTGGACCAGGGGCCAAGGCACTGAAGCTTTCTTT.

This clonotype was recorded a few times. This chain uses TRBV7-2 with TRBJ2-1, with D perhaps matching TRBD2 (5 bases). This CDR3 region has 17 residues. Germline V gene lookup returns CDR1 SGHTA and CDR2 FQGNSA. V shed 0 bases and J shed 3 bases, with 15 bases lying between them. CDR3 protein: CASSLAVPRGGYNEQFF. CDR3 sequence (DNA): TGTGCCAGCAGCTTAGCGGTCCCCCGCGGAGGCTACAATGAGCAGTTCTTC.

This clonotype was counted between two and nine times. The CDR3 DNA reads TGTGCCAGCAGCTTATTCTCCCCCTCCTACAATGAGCAGTTCTTC. Translating it yields CASSLFSPSYNEQFF. The rearrangement links TRBV5-6 to TRBJ2-1; D ambiguous. Trimming left V 2 bases short and J 0 bases short, with 9 bases between. Germline CDR1 and CDR2: SGHDT and YYEEEE. The CDR3 extends over 15 amino acids.

The CDR3 DNA is TGCGCCAGCAGTCAATCTGACGGGGACAGGGTCTACAATGAGCAGTTCTTC. As protein: CASSQSDGDRVYNEQFF. The chain has TRBV23-1 and TRBJ2-1, with 9 bases that match TRBD1. TRBV23-1 is marked as an open reading frame, function uncertain. V gave up 0 bases and J gave up 3 bases; unmatched junction bases: 6. This CDR3 spans 17 amino acids.

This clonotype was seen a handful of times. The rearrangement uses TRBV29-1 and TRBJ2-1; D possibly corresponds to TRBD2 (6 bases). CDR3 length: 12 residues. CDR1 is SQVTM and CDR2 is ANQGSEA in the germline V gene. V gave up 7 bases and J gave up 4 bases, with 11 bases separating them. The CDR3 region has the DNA TGCAGCGCCTGGGGGGAGTACAATGAGCAGTTCTTC. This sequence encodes CSAWGEYNEQFF.

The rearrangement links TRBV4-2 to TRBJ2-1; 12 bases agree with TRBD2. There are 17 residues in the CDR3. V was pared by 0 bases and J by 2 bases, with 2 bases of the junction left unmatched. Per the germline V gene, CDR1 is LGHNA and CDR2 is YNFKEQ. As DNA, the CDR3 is TGTGCCAGCAGCCAAGAGGGACTAGCGGGCCCCTACAATGAGCAGTTCTTC. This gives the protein CASSQEGLAGPYNEQFF.

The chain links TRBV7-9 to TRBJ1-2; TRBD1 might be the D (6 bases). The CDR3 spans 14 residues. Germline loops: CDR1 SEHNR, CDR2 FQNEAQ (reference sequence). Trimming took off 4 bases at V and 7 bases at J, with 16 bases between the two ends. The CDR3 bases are TGTGCCAGCAGCTCCCGGGACATCGACGCTGGCTACACCTTC. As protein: CASSSRDIDAGYTF.

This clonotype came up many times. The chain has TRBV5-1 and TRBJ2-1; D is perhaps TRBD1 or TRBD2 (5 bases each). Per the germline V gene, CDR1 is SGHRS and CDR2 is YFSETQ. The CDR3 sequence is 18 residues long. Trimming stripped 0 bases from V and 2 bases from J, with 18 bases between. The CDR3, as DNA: TGCGCCAGCAGCTTGGTACGCTCGGGGCTGGGGACCTACAATGAGCAGTTCTTC. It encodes CASSLVRSGLGTYNEQFF.

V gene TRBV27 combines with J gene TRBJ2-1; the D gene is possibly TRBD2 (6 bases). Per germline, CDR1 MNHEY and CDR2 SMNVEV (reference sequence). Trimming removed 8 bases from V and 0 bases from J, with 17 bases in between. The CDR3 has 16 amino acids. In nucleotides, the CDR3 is TGTGCCAGCGCTTGGGGGGAGAGGAGCTCCTACAATGAGCAGTTCTTC. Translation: CASAWGERSSYNEQFF.

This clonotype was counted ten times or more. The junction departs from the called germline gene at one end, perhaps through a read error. This chain's CDR3 is CSDRDLNTGELFF. In DNA, the CDR3 is TGCAGTGATAGAGACCTAAACACCGGGGAGCTGTTTTTT. This sequence joins TRBV20-1 and TRBJ2-2; D call uncertain. CDR1 and CDR2 from the germline V gene are DFQATT and SNEGSKA (reference sequence). The CDR3 extends over 13 amino acids.

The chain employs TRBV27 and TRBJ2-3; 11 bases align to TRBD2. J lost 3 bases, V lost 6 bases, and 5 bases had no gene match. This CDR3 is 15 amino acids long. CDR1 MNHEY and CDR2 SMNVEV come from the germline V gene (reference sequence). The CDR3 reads CASSPASGGTDTQYF. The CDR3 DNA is TGTGCCAGCAGCCCCGCTAGCGGGGGGACAGATACGCAGTATTTT.

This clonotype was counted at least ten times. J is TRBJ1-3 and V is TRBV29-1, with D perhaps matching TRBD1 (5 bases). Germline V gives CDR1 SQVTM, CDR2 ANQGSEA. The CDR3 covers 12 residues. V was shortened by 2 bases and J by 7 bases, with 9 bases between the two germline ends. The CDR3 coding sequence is TGCAGCGTTGAATGGGGGGTGAACACCATATATTTT. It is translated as CSVEWGVNTIYF.

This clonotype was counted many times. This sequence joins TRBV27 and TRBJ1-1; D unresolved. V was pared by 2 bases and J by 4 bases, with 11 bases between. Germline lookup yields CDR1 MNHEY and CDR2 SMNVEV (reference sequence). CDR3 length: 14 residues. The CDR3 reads CASSLQAAGTEAFF. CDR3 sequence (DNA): TGTGCCAGCAGTTTACAGGCCGCGGGCACTGAAGCTTTCTTT.